This paragraph covers one TCR beta chain sequence. The sample belongs to a study of Ad26.COV2.S vaccination and SARS-CoV-2 variants. For the study at large: It was the COV1001 Ad26.COV2.S trial arm that included the donor. Recipients of Ad26.COV2.S got it intramuscularly, once or twice 56 days apart.

The CDR3 covers 15 residues. From germline, CDR1 is GTSNPN and CDR2 SVGIG (reference sequence). Trimming pared 2 bases from V and 0 bases from J, leaving 14 bases between. Some clones are missing from TCRdb's copy, which holds only in-frame ones; the method was immunoSEQ multiplex PCR. The data show roughly 510,000 clones, approximately 90% seen once. Specified treatment: roughly 18 received Ad26.COV2.S at low or high dose, single or two shots; several received placebo; per-sample allocation not given. Sampling was performed 63 days after the first vaccine or placebo injection. The input for sequencing was peripheral blood, taken in a trial of Ad26.COV2.S vaccine versus placebo. This receptor was taken from a person between 18 and 60 years old who received the Ad26.COV2.S COVID-19 vaccine or a placebo. This chain uses TRBV30 with TRBJ2-7; D might be TRBD2 (6 bases). In DNA form, the CDR3 reads TGTGCCTGGAGTTTCCGGGCGGGGCGCTCCTACGAGCAGTACTTC. Its translation is CAWSFRAGRSYEQYF. The complete variable domain, with remaining parts taken from reference TRBV30 and TRBJ2-7, reads SQTIHQWPATLVQPVGSPLSLECTVEGTSNPNLYWYRQAAGRGLQLLFYSVGIGQISSEVPQNLSASRPQDRQFILSSKKLLLSDSGFYLCAWSFRAGRSYEQYFGPGTRLTVT.